Listed below are T cell receptor beta chains from one sample, sequenced in a study of identical twins. TCRdb passed the 5' RACE reads through MiXCR, listing each CDR3 protein once. The sample has around 670,000 distinct CDR3 sequences; around 6% are singletons. The sequencing sample was made of naive T cells sorted from blood. Receptors originate from a man younger than 35 in good health. Both conserved end residues are part of each CDR3. A D gene is named only where the DNA matches it firmly. The listing skips clone size in some rows; elsewhere it reads once, few, many or a size class.

CDR3nt: TGTGCCAGCAGCTTGTATAGCGGGAGGGGGATGAGGAACACCGGGGAGCTGTTTTTT
CDR3aa: CASSLYSGRGMRNTGELFF
d_gene: TRBD2
j_gene: TRBJ2-2
v_gene: TRBV5-6
abundance: many

CDR3nt: TGTGCCAGCAGCCAAGTCGTCGGGATTACAAATGAAAAACTGTTTTTT
CDR3aa: CASSQVVGITNEKLFF
d_gene: .
j_gene: TRBJ1-4
v_gene: TRBV3-1
abundance: .

CDR3nt: TGTGCCAGCAGCCAGGCCTCCGGCGGGAGGCAAGAAGATACGCAGTATTTT
CDR3aa: CASSQASGGRQEDTQYF
d_gene: TRBD2
j_gene: TRBJ2-3
v_gene: TRBV12-3/TRBV12-4
abundance: few

CDR3nt: TGCAGTGCTAGAGACGACGGGACAGGGGGACCGGGACTAGCGGGAGGTAGTGTCTTC
CDR3aa: CSARDDGTGGPGLAGGSVF
d_gene: TRBD2
j_gene: TRBJ2-1
v_gene: TRBV20-1
abundance: many

CDR3nt: TGTGCCAGCAGCTTAGCGCCTAGGACTGAGACCCAGTACTTC
CDR3aa: CASSLAPRTETQYF
d_gene: .
j_gene: TRBJ2-5
v_gene: TRBV7-6
abundance: .

CDR3nt: TGCAGTGCTACAGTTTTGAAGGGCCGGGGCGAACACATCCCGACTAGCACAGATACGCAGTATTTT
CDR3aa: CSATVLKGRGEHIPTSTDTQYF
d_gene: .
j_gene: TRBJ2-3
v_gene: TRBV20-1
abundance: many

CDR3nt: TGTGCCAGCAGCACAACGGGGGCCTACGAGCAGTACTTC
CDR3aa: CASSTTGAYEQYF
d_gene: .
j_gene: TRBJ2-7
v_gene: TRBV7-2
abundance: few

CDR3nt: TGTGCCATCAGCCGAAGTCCGGGACTAGCGGGGGGGGATGAGCAGTTCTTC
CDR3aa: CAISRSPGLAGGDEQFF
d_gene: TRBD2
j_gene: TRBJ2-1
v_gene: TRBV10-3
abundance: many

CDR3nt: TGCGCCAGCAGCCAAGTTCCGGGAGGCTCCTACAATGAGCAGTTCTTC
CDR3aa: CASSQVPGGSYNEQFF
d_gene: TRBD2
j_gene: TRBJ2-1
v_gene: TRBV4-1
abundance: many

CDR3nt: TGTGCCAGCAATGGACAGGGGAATCAGCCCCAGCATTTT
CDR3aa: CASNGQGNQPQHF
d_gene: TRBD1
j_gene: TRBJ1-5
v_gene: TRBV2
abundance: .

CDR3nt: TGCAGTGCTAGAGATGAAGCGCTAGCTGTCAATGAGCAGTTCTTC
CDR3aa: CSARDEALAVNEQFF
d_gene: .
j_gene: TRBJ2-1
v_gene: TRBV20-1
abundance: .

CDR3nt: TGTGCCAGCAATACACGACTAGCGGGGGCCACAGATACGCAGTATTTT
CDR3aa: CASNTRLAGATDTQYF
d_gene: TRBD2
j_gene: TRBJ2-3
v_gene: TRBV6-2/TRBV6-3
abundance: few

CDR3nt: TGCGCCAGCAGCTTGAAGATATCGGAGACCCAGTACTTC
CDR3aa: CASSLKISETQYF
d_gene: .
j_gene: TRBJ2-5
v_gene: TRBV5-1
abundance: few

CDR3nt: TGCGCCAGCAGCTTGTATGCTGAGCAGTTCTTC
CDR3aa: CASSLYAEQFF
d_gene: .
j_gene: TRBJ2-1
v_gene: TRBV5-1
abundance: many

CDR3nt: TGTGCCAGCAGCTTATATCCAGCCGTACGGGAGCTGTTTTTT
CDR3aa: CASSLYPAVRELFF
d_gene: .
j_gene: TRBJ2-2
v_gene: TRBV7-2
abundance: many

CDR3nt: TGTGCCAGCAGTTTATCTTCTGAATTTTATAGCAATCAGCCCCAGCATTTT
CDR3aa: CASSLSSEFYSNQPQHF
d_gene: .
j_gene: TRBJ1-5
v_gene: TRBV12-3/TRBV12-4
abundance: many

CDR3nt: TGCAGTGCTACCCTTCTGGCGACAGGGGGGAAAGAGACCCAGTACTTC
CDR3aa: CSATLLATGGKETQYF
d_gene: TRBD1
j_gene: TRBJ2-5
v_gene: TRBV20-1
abundance: .

CDR3nt: TGTGCCAGCAGTTCAAGGGTTTCCGAGACCCAGTACTTC
CDR3aa: CASSSRVSETQYF
d_gene: .
j_gene: TRBJ2-5
v_gene: TRBV12-3/TRBV12-4
abundance: many

CDR3nt: TGTGCCAGCAGCTCCTCGGGCATGAACACTGAAGCTTTCTTT
CDR3aa: CASSSSGMNTEAFF
d_gene: .
j_gene: TRBJ1-1
v_gene: TRBV7-9
abundance: few

CDR3nt: TGTGCCAGCAGGTCGACAGGGGGGACTGAAGCTTTCTTT
CDR3aa: CASRSTGGTEAFF
d_gene: TRBD1
j_gene: TRBJ1-1
v_gene: TRBV12-3/TRBV12-4
abundance: many

CDR3nt: TGTGCCAGCAGCTTGGACAGGGGGGCTGGCTACACCTTC
CDR3aa: CASSLDRGAGYTF
d_gene: TRBD1
j_gene: TRBJ1-2
v_gene: TRBV7-6
abundance: .

CDR3nt: TGCGCCAGCAGCCAAGACCCTTCGGGACAAGATACGCAGTATTTT
CDR3aa: CASSQDPSGQDTQYF
d_gene: .
j_gene: TRBJ2-3
v_gene: TRBV4-1
abundance: .

CDR3nt: TGTGCCAGCAGCTTATCTCACAGGGGAACCGGGGAGCTGTTTTTT
CDR3aa: CASSLSHRGTGELFF
d_gene: TRBD1
j_gene: TRBJ2-2
v_gene: TRBV11-2
abundance: .

CDR3nt: TGTGCCAGCAGCCTCACGTTGTACGAGCAGTACTTC
CDR3aa: CASSLTLYEQYF
d_gene: .
j_gene: TRBJ2-7
v_gene: TRBV14
abundance: few

CDR3nt: TGTGCCAGCAGCTCCTCGAGGGGGAACTACGAGCAGTACTTC
CDR3aa: CASSSSRGNYEQYF
d_gene: .
j_gene: TRBJ2-7
v_gene: TRBV11-3
abundance: many

CDR3nt: TGCAGCGCCGAATCCCGGGGACAGCGCGTTTACAATGAGCAGTTCTTC
CDR3aa: CSAESRGQRVYNEQFF
d_gene: TRBD1
j_gene: TRBJ2-1
v_gene: TRBV29-1
abundance: many

CDR3nt: TGCGCCAGCAGCTCATGGACTAGACCGAACACCGGGGAGCTGTTTTTT
CDR3aa: CASSSWTRPNTGELFF
d_gene: TRBD2
j_gene: TRBJ2-2
v_gene: TRBV5-1
abundance: .

CDR3nt: TGTGCCAGCAGCTCACATACAGGGGTGAACACTGAAGCTTTCTTT
CDR3aa: CASSSHTGVNTEAFF
d_gene: TRBD1
j_gene: TRBJ1-1
v_gene: TRBV9
abundance: .

CDR3nt: TGCGCCAGCATTGGGTCAGCTCTGAATGAAGCTTTCTTT
CDR3aa: CASIGSALNEAFF
d_gene: .
j_gene: TRBJ1-1
v_gene: TRBV5-1
abundance: many

CDR3nt: TGCGCCAGCAGTGACTATGTTACGCAGTATTTT
CDR3aa: CASSDYVTQYF
d_gene: .
j_gene: TRBJ2-3
v_gene: TRBV10-2
abundance: many

CDR3nt: TGTGCCACCAGTGATCTTAAGGGACTAGCGGCTGATCTTCAAGAGACCCAGTACTTC
CDR3aa: CATSDLKGLAADLQETQYF
d_gene: TRBD2
j_gene: TRBJ2-5
v_gene: TRBV24-1
abundance: .

CDR3nt: TGTGCCAGCAGCTTGGGCAGGGGCCGCCTCAATCAGCCCCAGCATTTT
CDR3aa: CASSLGRGRLNQPQHF
d_gene: .
j_gene: TRBJ1-5
v_gene: TRBV7-9
abundance: many

CDR3nt: TGCAGTGCTACGGTGTGGGAGCGGAGGGAGACCCAGTACTTC
CDR3aa: CSATVWERRETQYF
d_gene: .
j_gene: TRBJ2-5
v_gene: TRBV20-1
abundance: many

CDR3nt: TGTGCCAGCAGTTTGCGGGGGGCCTACACAGATACGCAGTATTTT
CDR3aa: CASSLRGAYTDTQYF
d_gene: TRBD2
j_gene: TRBJ2-3
v_gene: TRBV12-3/TRBV12-4
abundance: many

CDR3nt: TGTGCCAGTAGTCCCGGTCGGGTCGCGGGACTCAATGAGCAGTTCTTC
CDR3aa: CASSPGRVAGLNEQFF
d_gene: .
j_gene: TRBJ2-1
v_gene: TRBV19
abundance: few

CDR3nt: TGTGCCAGCAGGGACATAGTTGGACAGGGGAATGAAAAACTGTTTTTT
CDR3aa: CASRDIVGQGNEKLFF
d_gene: TRBD1
j_gene: TRBJ1-4
v_gene: TRBV2
abundance: .